These T cell receptor beta chains were read from a single sample in a study of blood T cell repertoires in COVID-19. Sequencing used immunoSEQ multiplex PCR; TCRdb keeps in-frame clones, though not all of them. The sample records about 410,000 clones, less than 95% being singletons. The sequenced sample was PBMCs or T cells enriched from blood (not recorded which). All receptors come from a man in his late teens or twenties who had recovered from COVID-19. The CDR3 runs from the conserved cysteine through the conserved F or W. The D gene is left open where the match is weak. A row's size may be missing; if present it is once, few, many or a size class.

>TRBJ2-5|.|.|TRBV2
TGTGCCAGCAGTGAGTTCACAGGGCTAGGAGAGACCCAGTACTTC
CASSEFTGLGETQYF
>TRBJ1-2|.|.|TRBV19
TGTGCCAGTCGCCCCGGGGGGTCGAGCGGCTACACCTTC
CASRPGGSSGYTF
>TRBJ1-5|.|.|TRBV30
TGTGCCTGGAGTGGGATAGGGGATCAGCCCCAGCATTTT
CAWSGIGDQPQHF
>TRBJ2-7|TRBD2|.|TRBV3-1/TRBV3-2
TGTGCCAGCAGCCAAGGTTCCAGCGGGAGTCTCTACGAGCAGTACTTC
CASSQGSSGSLYEQYF
>TRBJ1-2|.|few|TRBV19
TGTGCCAGTAGTCCCGGTAGCACTAACTATGGCTACACCTTC
CASSPGSTNYGYTF
>TRBJ2-5|.|.|TRBV2
TGTGCCAGCAGTGGAGGGCCCGAGGGCCAGTACTTC
CASSGGPEGQYF
>TRBJ1-2|TRBD1|.|TRBV5-1
TGCGCCAGCAGCTTGGATTTGCAGGGGGCGTATGGCTACACCTTC
CASSLDLQGAYGYTF
>TRBJ2-5|TRBD1|.|TRBV2
TGTGCCAGCAGTGAGGACAGGGCAGGGGAGACCCAGTACTTC
CASSEDRAGETQYF
>TRBJ1-1|TRBD1|.|TRBV6-1
TGTGCCAGCAGGGAAGATCAGGGGGCGCCTGAAGCTTTCTTT
CASREDQGAPEAFF
>TRBJ1-1|.|.|TRBV7-9
TGTGCCAGCAGCTTCTCAGAGGGTTCAGCTTTCTTT
CASSFSEGSAFF
>TRBJ2-1|TRBD1|.|TRBV4-1
TGCGCCAGCAGCCAACCCCTAATCCGACAGGGAATAGTCAATGAGCAGTTCTTC
CASSQPLIRQGIVNEQFF
>TRBJ2-7|TRBD2|.|TRBV30
TGTGCCTGGGGGAGCGGGAGTTACGAGCAGTACTTC
CAWGSGSYEQYF
>TRBJ1-2|.|.|TRBV10-3
TGTGCCATCAGGGACAGTCCGAACTATGGCTACACCTTC
CAIRDSPNYGYTF
>TRBJ2-3|TRBD1|.|TRBV9
TGTGCCAGCAGCGTCGACGGTGGGACAGGCAGCACAGATACGCAGTATTTT
CASSVDGGTGSTDTQYF
>TRBJ2-7|TRBD2|.|TRBV10-2
TGCGCCAGCAGTGGGAGTAGCGGGAGAACCTACGAGCAGTACTTC
CASSGSSGRTYEQYF
>TRBJ1-2|.|.|TRBV5-4
TGTGCCAGCAGCTTGTTCCTTGCGGCAGGCTACACCTTC
CASSLFLAAGYTF
>TRBJ2-1|TRBD2|.|TRBV7-9
TGTGCCAGCAGCTTGGGACTAGCGGCCTACAATGAGCAGTTCTTC
CASSLGLAAYNEQFF
>TRBJ1-2|.|.|TRBV7-9
TGTGCCAGCAGCTTAGCCTGGTTGCAGACATATGGCTACACCTTC
CASSLAWLQTYGYTF
>TRBJ1-2|TRBD1|.|TRBV19
TGTGCCAGTAGTACCCCGGGACAGGGTTATGGCTACACCTTC
CASSTPGQGYGYTF
>TRBJ2-1|TRBD2|.|TRBV5-5
TGTGCCAGCAGCTCAGCCGGGACTAGCGGTTTCCATGAGCAGTTCTTC
CASSSAGTSGFHEQFF
>TRBJ1-2|TRBD1|.|TRBV5-1
TGCGCCAGCAGCTTCGACAGGGCGCGGGACTATGGCTACACCTTC
CASSFDRARDYGYTF
>TRBJ2-3|.|.|TRBV21-1
TGTGCCAGCGTAGAGGTATTGATGCAGGATACGCAGTATTTT
CASVEVLMQDTQYF
>TRBJ2-5|TRBD2|.|TRBV5-6
TGTGCCAGCAGCTCCCGGGGGGGCGGAGAGACCCAGTACTTC
CASSSRGGGETQYF
>TRBJ2-7|.|once|TRBV28
TGTGCCAGCAGCCTCGGCGAGCAGTACTTC
CASSLGEQYF
>TRBJ2-2|TRBD2|.|TRBV25-1
TGTGCCAGCAGTGAATTGGTGACTAGCGGGAGGGGGGAGCTGTTTTTT
CASSELVTSGRGELFF
>TRBJ1-2|.|.|TRBV5-6
TGTGCCAGCAGCTTGGTATCGGTCAACTATGGCTACACCTTC
CASSLVSVNYGYTF
>TRBJ1-2|TRBD1|.|TRBV7-9
TGTGCCAGCAGCTCCACGAATCGACAGGGGAAAGGCTACACCTTC
CASSSTNRQGKGYTF
>TRBJ2-3|TRBD2|.|TRBV4-1
TGCGCCAGCAGCCCAAGGACTAGCGAACCACCCAGACCCACAGATACGCAGTATTTT
CASSPRTSEPPRPTDTQYF
>TRBJ1-2|TRBD1|.|TRBV25-1
TGTGCCAGCAGTGGTCAGGGGGCCGGGTATGGCTACACCTTC
CASSGQGAGYGYTF
>TRBJ1-1|TRBD1|.|TRBV5-1
TGCGCCAGCAGCTGGGGCGACAGGGATAACACTGAAGCTTTCTTT
CASSWGDRDNTEAFF
>TRBJ2-3|.|.|TRBV5-5
TGTGCCAGCAGCCCGGGAGATACGCAGTATTTT
CASSPGDTQYF
>TRBJ1-2|TRBD1|.|TRBV2
TGTGCCAGCAGTGAAAGTTCTTCTAGGACAGGGGGCGAGAACTATGGCTACACCTTC
CASSESSSRTGGENYGYTF
>TRBJ1-5|TRBD1|.|TRBV28
TGTGCCAGCAGTTCTCTGCGGACAGGGATGCGCGGTCAGCCCCAGCATTTT
CASSSLRTGMRGQPQHF
>TRBJ2-5|TRBD2|.|TRBV2
TGTGCCAGCAGTTCACACCCTAGCGGGAGCCGTGAGACCCAGTACTTC
CASSSHPSGSRETQYF
>TRBJ2-7|TRBD2|.|TRBV5-1
TGCGCCAGCAGTTTAACTAGCGGCTCCTACGAGCAGTACTTC
CASSLTSGSYEQYF
>TRBJ1-1|.|.|TRBV28
TGTGCCAGCAGTTGGGACTCTGAAGCTTTCTTT
CASSWDSEAFF
>TRBJ1-5|.|.|TRBV5-1
TGCGCCAGCAGCCCCGGAGGCCCCAATCAGCCCCAGCATTTT
CASSPGGPNQPQHF
>TRBJ2-1|TRBD2|.|TRBV4-2
TGTGCCAGCAGCCAAGGCGGGACTAGCGGTCGAAATGAGCAGTTCTTC
CASSQGGTSGRNEQFF
>TRBJ1-1|TRBD1|.|TRBV3-1/TRBV3-2
TGTGCCAGCAGCCAAGATTTCTACAGACAGGGCCCTTCTCCGGAAGCTTTCTTT
CASSQDFYRQGPSPEAFF
>TRBJ1-4|TRBD1|.|TRBV5-1
TGCGCCAGCAGCTTACAGGGGATGGATGAAAAACTGTTTTTT
CASSLQGMDEKLFF
>TRBJ2-7|.|.|TRBV14
TGTGCCAGCAGCCCCCCGAACTATCATCGTAATCCAGCCTACGAGCAGTACTTC
CASSPPNYHRNPAYEQYF
>TRBJ1-1|TRBD1|.|TRBV6-5
TGTGCCACGGACAGGGGGGATCAGAGGACTGCCTCCTACTTT
CATDRGDQRTASYF
>TRBJ2-5|TRBD1|.|TRBV11-2
TGTGCCAGCAGCCAAGCCGGGACAGCCATCCAAGAGACCCAGTACTTC
CASSQAGTAIQETQYF
>TRBJ1-1|.|.|TRBV5-4
TGTGCCAGCAGCTTCGCGGGAAACCATGAAGCTTTCTTT
CASSFAGNHEAFF
>TRBJ2-7|.|.|TRBV10-1
TGCGCCAGCAGTGAGTCGCAAGGGGTCAAAAACGAGCAGTACTTC
CASSESQGVKNEQYF
>TRBJ1-1|.|.|TRBV10-1
TGCGCCAGCAGCCCCGTTGGACAGAACACTGAAGCTTTCTTT
CASSPVGQNTEAFF
>TRBJ2-7|.|.|TRBV7-9
TGTGCCAGCAGCCCACCAGGGGGGAGCAGATTTTACGAGCAGTACTTC
CASSPPGGSRFYEQYF
>TRBJ1-5|.|.|TRBV12-3/TRBV12-4
TGTGCCAGCAGTTTGGACAGACAACAGCCCCAGCATTTT
CASSLDRQQPQHF
>TRBJ2-1|TRBD2|.|TRBV5-4
TGTGCCAGCAGCACCCTGGGACTATCTAATGAGCAGTTCTTC
CASSTLGLSNEQFF
>TRBJ1-5|TRBD1|once|TRBV5-1
TGCGCCAGCAGCTTGTTGCCAGGGGGCGATCAGCCCCAGCATTTT
CASSLLPGGDQPQHF
>TRBJ1-2|.|.|TRBV7-2
TGTGCCAGCAGTATAGAACTCTACTATGGCTACACCTTC
CASSIELYYGYTF
>TRBJ1-6|.|.|TRBV14
TGTGCCAGCAGAAGAACGCGGTATAATTCACCCCTCCACTTT
CASRRTRYNSPLHF
>TRBJ2-5|.|.|TRBV3-1/TRBV3-2
TGTGCCAGCAGCCGGATGGAGCCCGGTGGGGAGACCCAGTACTTC
CASSRMEPGGETQYF
>TRBJ2-6|TRBD1|.|TRBV12-5
TGTGCTAGTGGGTTGACAGGGGAGGTTCTGGGGCCAACTTTCCTGACTTTC
CASGLTGEVLGPTFLTF